One sample yielded the 20 T cell receptor beta chains listed below, sequenced in a study of response to subunit inactivated influenza vaccine. TCRdb used MiXCR to reprocess the RT-PCR reads, holding one entry per CDR3 protein. Among just under 550,000 distinct CDR3 sequences, roughly 25% were seen once, and the ten largest hold approximately 2.9%. The same sample was also studied in work on T cells expressing NK-cell markers. That investigation notes: TCR beta cDNA was made by 5'RACE template switching with UMIs.

Sequenced material: CD4+ T cells sorted from PBMCs, taken 11 to 12 days after vaccination. These receptors were collected from a man in his forties or fifties who received an inactivated influenza vaccine.

In its sample, this clonotype was seen once. The CDR3 region is CASDERGDTEAFF. The CDR3 nucleotides are TGTGCCAGCGATGAAAGGGGCGACACTGAAGCTTTCTTT. This chain uses TRBV6-2 or TRBV6-3 with TRBJ1-1; TRBD1 might be the D (5 bases). With 8 bases removed from V and 3 bases from J, the gap between germline ends came to 13 bases. CDR1 and CDR2 (germline): MNHEY, SVGEGT. The CDR3 runs to 13 residues.

The rearrangement links TRBV4-1 to TRBJ2-5; 8 nucleotides line up with TRBD1. The CDR3 has 16 amino acids. After removal of 1 base from V and 4 bases from J, the junction contained 8 bases not matched to a gene. Germline values: CDR1 MGHRA, CDR2 YSYEKL. In DNA form, the CDR3 reads TGCGCCAGCAGCCAAGCCCCAGCAGGGGGCGGAGAGACCCAGTACTTC. Its protein is CASSQAPAGGGETQYF.

This clonotype was detected only a few times. The chain employs TRBV20-1 and TRBJ2-3, with D uncertain. CDR1 is DFQATT, CDR2 SNEGSKA, per germline (reference sequence). V was trimmed by 1 base and J by 1 base, leaving 9 bases between them. This CDR3 is built from 14 residues. CDR3 sequence (DNA): TGCAGTGCTAGAGGCTCAATGGGCACAGATACGCAGTATTTT. Amino acids: CSARGSMGTDTQYF.

There are a few counts of this clonotype. The rearrangement links TRBV27 to TRBJ1-4; tentative D call: TRBD1 (6 bases). This CDR3 spans 13 amino acids. Deletions cut 5 bases from V and 8 bases from J, with 12 bases between. CDR1 is MNHEY, CDR2 SMNVEV, per germline (reference sequence). Here the CDR3 reads CASSRQGQEKLFF. The CDR3 nucleotides are TGTGCCAGCAGTCGACAAGGACAGGAAAAACTGTTTTTT.

The chain has TRBV29-1 and TRBJ2-1; 9 bases match TRBD1. V was clipped by 4 bases and J by 7 bases; unmatched bases: 14. Germline assignment: CDR1 SQVTM and CDR2 ANQGSEA. This CDR3 is built from 16 residues. This CDR3 reads CSVVGTSGTGWNEQFF. The CDR3 region has the DNA TGCAGCGTTGTGGGGACCTCCGGGACAGGGTGGAATGAGCAGTTCTTC.

This clonotype showed up just a few times. V and J are TRBV4-1 and TRBJ1-3; D remains ambiguous. CDR1 and CDR2 (germline): MGHRA, YSYEKL. This CDR3 is 16 amino acids long. Trimming shortened V by 0 bases and J by 0 bases, and 9 bases separated the two germline ends. The CDR3 region has the DNA TGCGCCAGCAGCCAAGATCCGAATAACTCTGGAAACACCATATATTTT. It specifies CASSQDPNNSGNTIYF.

The chain employs TRBV7-2 and TRBJ2-7; 8 positions agree with TRBD1. The CDR3 is 14 residues long. In germline, CDR1 is SGHTA, CDR2 FQGNSA. The V gene end was trimmed by 4 bases and the J gene end by 5 bases; junction bases not matched to a gene: 7. The CDR3, as DNA: TGTGCCAGCAGCTCCTATTCAGGGGGCGACGAGCAGTACTTC. Translation gives CASSSYSGGDEQYF.

The chain joins TRBV20-1 to TRBJ2-1; TRBD1 is a possible D gene (5 bases). Germline V gene lookup returns CDR1 DFQATT and CDR2 SNEGSKA (reference sequence). CDR3 length: 14 residues. V lost 6 bases and J 5 bases, leaving 17 bases between the germline ends. The CDR3 sequence is CSARPLGLDNEQFF. DNA for the CDR3: TGCAGTGCGAGACCCTTGGGGCTGGACAATGAGCAGTTCTTC.

The chain uses TRBV5-6 and TRBJ1-2; the D gene is possibly TRBD1 (6 bases). This CDR3 has 16 amino acids. The ends were cut back, 4 bases at V and 3 bases at J, with 19 bases in the middle. CDR1 is SGHDT and CDR2 is YYEEEE in the germline V gene. As DNA, the CDR3 is TGTGCCAGCAGCCCTAAGGGGCAGGACAGCTACTATGGCTACACCTTC. It specifies CASSPKGQDSYYGYTF.

J is TRBJ1-6 and V is TRBV6-1; TRBD1 matches at 8 bases. V dropped 6 bases and J dropped 9; count of bases not matched to a gene: 7. The length of the CDR3 is 14 residues. The germline gives CDR1 MNHNS, CDR2 SASEGT. The CDR3 nucleotides are TGTGCCAGCAGGGCCGGACAGGGAGGTTCACCCCTCCACTTT. It is translated as CASRAGQGGSPLHF.

This clonotype was found a few times. The chain employs TRBV5-1 and TRBJ2-7; D is unclear. Germline CDR1 is SGHRS and CDR2 is YFSETQ. V was cut by 0 bases and J by 1 base, with 8 bases left in between. The CDR3 is made up of 14 amino acids. The CDR3 sequence: CASSLVLGSYEQYF. CDR3 nucleotide sequence: TGCGCCAGCAGCTTGGTTCTGGGGTCCTACGAGCAGTACTTC.

V and J are TRBV20-1 and TRBJ2-7, with 7 bases lining up with TRBD2. After removal of 3 bases from V and 0 bases from J, the junction contained 5 bases not matched to a gene. Germline lookup yields CDR1 DFQATT and CDR2 SNEGSKA (reference sequence). CDR3 length equals 14 residues. DNA of the CDR3: TGCAGTGCTAGGACCAGCGGGGACTCCTACGAGCAGTACTTC. Amino acids: CSARTSGDSYEQYF.

The V and J genes are TRBV6-5 and TRBJ1-6; 8 bases agree with TRBD1. There are 15 residues in the CDR3. The germline CDR1 and CDR2 sequences are MNHEY and SVGAGI. Unmatched junction bases numbered 3, after V lost 2 bases and J lost 6 bases. The CDR3 nucleotides are TGTGCCAGCAGTTACGGGACAGGCATTAATTCACCCCTCCACTTT. It encodes CASSYGTGINSPLHF.

This clonotype was seen a handful of times. CDR3 bases: TGCAGCGTTGTAGAGCAGGCGCTTAACTATGGCTACACCTTC. Amino acids: CSVVEQALNYGYTF. The rearrangement joins TRBV29-1 to TRBJ1-2, with D unclear. The CDR3 has 14 residues. Germline values: CDR1 SQVTM, CDR2 ANQGSEA. The ends were cut back, 4 bases at V and 1 base at J, with 13 bases in the middle.

The V call is TRBV7-2, the J call TRBJ1-1, with D tentatively TRBD1 (5 bases). Deletions cut 5 bases from V and 6 bases from J, with 13 bases between. The germline V gene has CDR1 SGHTA and CDR2 FQGNSA. The CDR3 has 13 residues. CDR3 nucleotides: TGTGCCAGCAGCCCCCGGAGACAGTCTGAAGCTTTCTTT. Amino acids: CASSPRRQSEAFF.

The chain carries TRBV10-3 and TRBJ2-3; D uncertain. This CDR3 spans 15 amino acids. CDR1 and CDR2 (germline): ENHRY, SYGVKD. V lost 3 bases, J lost 0 bases, and 10 bases lay in between. CDR3 coding DNA: TGTGCCATCAGTGAAGGGCCCTCTAGCACAGATACGCAGTATTTT. Translation: CAISEGPSSTDTQYF.

The CDR3 sequence: CAWSVGAVKNIQYF. Here the CDR3 DNA reads TGTGCCTGGAGTGTAGGAGCGGTCAAAAACATTCAGTACTTC. The chain joins TRBV30 to TRBJ2-4; perhaps TRBD2 as D (5 bases). V lost 0 bases and J 3 bases, leaving 9 bases between the germline ends. Germline assignment: CDR1 GTSNPN and CDR2 SVGIG (reference sequence). The CDR3 is made up of 14 amino acids. Supplemented by reference TRBV30 and TRBJ2-4, the full variable domain reads SQTIHQWPATLVQPVGSPLSLECTVEGTSNPNLYWYRQAAGRGLQLLFYSVGIGQISSEVPQNLSASRPQDRQFILSSKKLLLSDSGFYLCAWSVGAVKNIQYFGAGTRLSVL.

This clonotype was seen more than once but under ten times. This chain joins TRBV29-1 and TRBJ1-1; tentatively, D is TRBD1 (5 bases). Germline values: CDR1 SQVTM, CDR2 ANQGSEA. Trimming removed 0 bases from V and 5 bases from J, with 13 bases in between. This CDR3 region has 14 residues. The CDR3 sequence is CSVEDLWGWTEAFF. As DNA, the CDR3 is TGCAGCGTTGAAGATCTGTGGGGCTGGACTGAAGCTTTCTTT.

The CDR3 is CASSQVGSGQYEQYF. CDR3 coding DNA: TGCGCCAGCAGCCAAGTAGGGTCGGGCCAATACGAGCAGTACTTC. The V and J genes are TRBV4-1 and TRBJ2-7, with unresolved D. Per the germline V gene, CDR1 is MGHRA and CDR2 is YSYEKL. This CDR3 comprises 15 residues. V dropped 1 base and J dropped 4 bases, with 14 bases sitting between them.

This clonotype was seen more than once but under ten times. The genes are TRBV7-2 and TRBJ1-4, with D uncertain. Trimming left V 5 bases short and J 11 bases short, with 12 bases between. Germline V gives CDR1 SGHTA, CDR2 FQGNSA. This CDR3 has 12 residues. The CDR3 region has the DNA TGTGCCAGCAGCCCAACCCCGTGGAAACTGTTTTTT. Amino acids: CASSPTPWKLFF. The whole variable domain, remainder taken from reference TRBV7-2 and TRBJ1-4, is GAGVSQSPSNKVTEKGKDVELRCDPISGHTALYWYRQSLGQGLEFLIYFQGNSAPDKSGLPSDRFSAERTGGSVSTLTIQRTQQEDSAVYLCASSPTPWKLFFGSGTQLSVL.